This passage covers 10 T cell receptor beta chains from one sample sequenced in a study of blood T cell repertoires in COVID-19. Using immunoSEQ multiplex PCR, the repertoire was profiled, and TCRdb retains in-frame clones only, with some absent. The table lists around 260,000 clones, roughly 86% of them singletons. The sequencing sample was made of peripheral blood. These receptors came from a man in his forties who had recovered from COVID-19.

This clone was seen at least ten times. The V and J genes are TRBV7-9 and TRBJ2-7; D might be TRBD2 (6 bases). Germline lookup yields CDR1 SEHNR and CDR2 FQNEAQ (reference sequence). V was trimmed by 3 bases and J by 7 bases, leaving 22 bases between them. This CDR3 region has 16 residues. The CDR3 sequence: CASSFPADGSSREQYF. The CDR3 nucleotides are TGTGCCAGCAGCTTTCCGGCGGACGGGAGCTCTAGGGAGCAGTACTTC.

The V call is TRBV2, the J call TRBJ1-1; D possibly corresponds to TRBD1 (6 bases). This CDR3 comprises 14 residues. In germline, CDR1 is SNHLY, CDR2 FYNNEI. Trimming pared 5 bases from V and 0 bases from J, leaving 10 bases between. The CDR3 DNA reads TGTGCCAGCAGTTCCTACAGGGTGAACACTGAAGCTTTCTTT. Residues: CASSSYRVNTEAFF. The variable domain in full, completed from reference TRBV2 and TRBJ1-1, reads EPEVTQTPSHQVTQMGQEVILRCVPISNHLYFYWYRQILGQKVEFLVSFYNNEISEKSEIFDDQFSVERPDGSNFTLKIRSTKLEDSAMYFCASSSYRVNTEAFFGQGTRLTVV.

The CDR3 sequence is CATSRGGGWGGTDTQYF. CDR3 nucleotides: TGTGCCACCAGCAGAGGAGGCGGGTGGGGAGGCACAGATACGCAGTATTTT. The chain employs TRBV15 and TRBJ2-3; D might be TRBD2 (5 bases). Germline V gives CDR1 LNHNV, CDR2 YYDKDF (reference sequence). CDR3 length equals 17 residues. V was cut by 1 base and J by 1 base, with 15 bases left in between.

The chain recombines TRBV27 with TRBJ2-5; 7 nucleotides line up with TRBD1. This CDR3 contains 13 residues. J gave up 2 bases and V 5 bases, and 2 bases lay outside the gene matches. Per germline, CDR1 MNHEY and CDR2 SMNVEV (reference sequence). The CDR3 DNA reads TGTGCCAGCAGTACCAGGGGGCAAGAGACCCAGTACTTC. Translating it yields CASSTRGQETQYF.

The chain links TRBV7-2 to TRBJ1-2; 7 nucleotides line up with TRBD1. V lost 6 bases to trimming and J lost 4 bases; unmatched junction nucleotides: 8. Germline CDR1 SGHTA, CDR2 FQGNSA. The CDR3 is made up of 14 amino acids. CDR3: CASSLGQASYGYTF. The CDR3 coding sequence is TGTGCCAGCAGTCTCGGACAGGCCAGCTATGGCTACACCTTC.

The V gene is TRBV5-4, the J gene TRBJ2-7, with TRBD1 matching 9 bases. Germline V gene lookup returns CDR1 SGHNT and CDR2 YYREEE (reference sequence). CDR3 length: 15 residues. Trimming removed 2 bases from V and 1 base from J; junction bases left unmatched: 4. This CDR3 reads CASSFDRGASYEQYF. In DNA, the CDR3 is TGTGCCAGCAGCTTCGACAGGGGGGCATCCTACGAGCAGTACTTC.

The V gene is TRBV6-5, the J gene TRBJ1-6; possibly TRBD1 for D (6 bases). Trimming stripped 5 bases from V and 8 bases from J, with 10 bases between. The length of the CDR3 is 13 residues. Germline CDR1 and CDR2: MNHEY and SVGAGI. DNA of the CDR3: TGTGCCAGCAGTAGGACAGAGTATTCACCCCTCCACTTT. It encodes CASSRTEYSPLHF.

V gene TRBV3-1 (or the pseudogene TRBV3-2) combines with J gene TRBJ1-1; D possibly corresponds to TRBD1 (5 bases). The V and J ends lost 1 base and 13 bases respectively, with 13 bases between them. The CDR3 covers 12 residues. Germline V lookup: CDR1 LGHDT, CDR2 YNNKEL (reference sequence). CDR3 in DNA: TGTGCCAGCAGCCAAGGAAGCAGGGTGGGTTTCTTT. Amino acids: CASSQGSRVGFF.

The genes are TRBV4-3 and TRBJ2-7; 9 bases fit TRBD2. The CDR3 runs 16 residues. V shed 0 bases and J 0 bases; nucleotides not matched to a gene: 3. Germline V lookup: CDR1 LGHNA, CDR2 YSLEER. CDR3 amino acids: CASSQEPSGVSYEQYF. In DNA form, the CDR3 reads TGCGCCAGCAGCCAAGAACCTAGCGGGGTCTCCTACGAGCAGTACTTC.

The genes are TRBV4-3 and TRBJ2-1; a weak D match, TRBD2 (6 bases). The CDR3 sequence is 13 residues long. The V and J ends lost 4 bases and 8 bases respectively, with 12 bases between them. Germline assignment: CDR1 LGHNA and CDR2 YSLEER. CDR3 sequence (DNA): TGCGCCAGCAGCCCGACTAGTCTCGATGAGCAGTTCTTC. Protein: CASSPTSLDEQFF.